This is a list of T cell receptor beta chains from one sample in a study of blood T cell dynamics during melanoma immunotherapy. Method: immunoSEQ multiplex PCR; TCRdb's copy keeps in-frame clones and lacks some. The sample has about 11,000 clones; around 87% are singletons. Specimen: blood, collected from a patient treated with checkpoint blockade. The receptor set was obtained from a human donor with melanoma. Both conserved end residues are trimmed from each CDR3. Some rows mark clone size as missing; the rest say once, few, many or name a class of expanded clone.

v_call: TRBV10-2; clone_size: .; j_call: TRBJ2-5; cdr3_aa: ASRGGDRGYGETQY
v_call: TRBV29-1; clone_size: .; j_call: TRBJ2-5; cdr3_aa: SVRSGPVQETQY
v_call: TRBV14; clone_size: .; j_call: TRBJ1-6; cdr3_aa: ASSQGVLESPLH
v_call: TRBV6-1; clone_size: .; j_call: TRBJ2-5; cdr3_aa: ASLETRGKETQY
v_call: TRBV7-8; clone_size: once; j_call: TRBJ1-1; cdr3_aa: ASSLGQGIRAF
v_call: TRBV5-5; clone_size: few; j_call: TRBJ1-5; cdr3_aa: ASSQTGDGPQH
v_call: TRBV19; clone_size: .; j_call: TRBJ2-4; cdr3_aa: ASSKLTSGGPGDIQY
v_call: TRBV29-1; clone_size: .; j_call: TRBJ1-1; cdr3_aa: SAPKNSEAF
v_call: TRBV2; clone_size: .; j_call: TRBJ2-3; cdr3_aa: ASSGLAGRTDTQY
v_call: TRBV7-2; clone_size: once; j_call: TRBJ2-1; cdr3_aa: ASSGGLAGVSEQF
v_call: TRBV7-2; clone_size: .; j_call: TRBJ1-4; cdr3_aa: ASSFGRGTEKLF
v_call: TRBV25-1; clone_size: .; j_call: TRBJ2-5; cdr3_aa: ASSEPRGVQETQY
v_call: TRBV6-5; clone_size: .; j_call: TRBJ1-5; cdr3_aa: ASSRTGNQPQH
v_call: TRBV18; clone_size: .; j_call: TRBJ2-5; cdr3_aa: ASSPEAETQY
v_call: TRBV9; clone_size: .; j_call: TRBJ2-3; cdr3_aa: ASSVEAGRGDTQY
v_call: TRBV6-6; clone_size: .; j_call: TRBJ1-2; cdr3_aa: ASSYDRGPLNYGYT
v_call: TRBV7-9; clone_size: .; j_call: TRBJ2-5; cdr3_aa: ASSLGGGPETQY
v_call: TRBV5-6; clone_size: few; j_call: TRBJ2-5; cdr3_aa: ASSRTIAGGYETQY
v_call: TRBV5-8; clone_size: .; j_call: TRBJ2-3; cdr3_aa: ASSLGRALTDTQY
v_call: TRBV2; clone_size: .; j_call: TRBJ1-6; cdr3_aa: ASRETGGPLH
v_call: TRBV4-1; clone_size: .; j_call: TRBJ1-5; cdr3_aa: ASSPGGRGRRNQPQH
v_call: TRBV30; clone_size: .; j_call: TRBJ2-5; cdr3_aa: AWSGDSRETQY
v_call: TRBV5-6; clone_size: .; j_call: TRBJ1-3; cdr3_aa: ASSRDRYSGNTIY
v_call: TRBV28; clone_size: .; j_call: TRBJ2-4; cdr3_aa: ASSLRSGVNIQY
v_call: TRBV13; clone_size: .; j_call: TRBJ2-5; cdr3_aa: ASSPRALQETQY
v_call: TRBV5-4; clone_size: .; j_call: TRBJ2-3; cdr3_aa: ASSPIGQGGTDTQY
v_call: TRBV19; clone_size: .; j_call: TRBJ1-5; cdr3_aa: ASTRGDVQPQH
v_call: TRBV19; clone_size: once; j_call: TRBJ2-1; cdr3_aa: ASSPRGGSYNEQF
v_call: TRBV4-1; clone_size: .; j_call: TRBJ1-5; cdr3_aa: ASSQEVTGWNQPQH
v_call: TRBV4-2; clone_size: .; j_call: TRBJ2-1; cdr3_aa: ASSRSAGGDYNEQF
v_call: TRBV7-2; clone_size: .; j_call: TRBJ1-2; cdr3_aa: ASSLDRRSTNYGYT
v_call: TRBV7-2; clone_size: once; j_call: TRBJ2-3; cdr3_aa: ASSLGLAKDTQY